A selection of T cell receptor beta chains follows, all from one sample in a study of T cells after yellow fever vaccination. TCRdb used MiXCR to reprocess the 5' RACE reads, holding one entry per CDR3 protein. Counted here are some 110,000 distinct CDR3 sequences, about 7% occurring once; the ten biggest clones make up 2.5% to 3%. The sample in question was CD4+ T cells sorted from PBMCs, obtained around 45 days after the first yellow fever vaccination. The receptors shown here come from a young man who received the YFV17D yellow fever vaccine. Both conserved end residues are part of each CDR3. Fields, in order: J gene, V gene, CDR3 protein.

TRBJ2-2 | TRBV4-3 | CASSQVLDTGELFF
TRBJ2-5 | TRBV5-1 | CASSLYRQETQYF
TRBJ2-5 | TRBV29-1 | CSASWETQYF
TRBJ2-2 | TRBV6-5 | CASSYPRGAGELFF
TRBJ1-3 | TRBV18 | CASSPGNTIYF
TRBJ1-4 | TRBV5-1 | CASSTERQGRAELFF
TRBJ2-3 | TRBV20-1 | CSARGWGTDTQYF
TRBJ1-1 | TRBV27 | CASRGMGIGNTEAFF
TRBJ1-4 | TRBV20-1 | CSARDLAEDSHNEKLFF
TRBJ1-5 | TRBV4-1 | CASSQDGGVNQPQHF
TRBJ2-3 | TRBV4-1 | CASSPWVADTQYF
TRBJ2-3 | TRBV5-1 | CASSLLVADTQYF
TRBJ2-2 | TRBV3-1 | CASSQGWMANTGELFF
TRBJ2-7 | TRBV10-3 | CATGTGYEQYF
TRBJ2-1 | TRBV20-1 | CSARSGGQFEQFF
TRBJ2-3 | TRBV27 | CASSLMGITDTQYF
TRBJ1-2 | TRBV10-3 | CAISESGGYTF
TRBJ1-5 | TRBV27 | CASSLDRVGNQPQHF
TRBJ2-3 | TRBV6-1 | CASRTWGADTQYF
TRBJ1-4 | TRBV7-9 | CAGGPSTNEKLFF
TRBJ2-7 | TRBV20-1 | CSARDRDEQYF
TRBJ1-2 | TRBV5-6 | CASSETGVGYTF
TRBJ1-5 | TRBV6-5 | CASSYLSVNQPQHF